The 20 T cell receptor beta chains below all came from one sample that was sequenced in a study of T cells expressing NK-cell markers. TCRdb derives one entry per CDR3 protein from the 5' RACE reads, leaving out DNA. Across about half a million distinct CDR3 sequences, the top ten clones capture roughly 1.4% of the sample. The sequencing input was blood T cells: a sorted CD56 or NKG2C T cell subset, CD4+ or CD8+ T cells, or bulk PBMC T cells (not recorded which). Source of these receptors: a woman aged 45 to 65 in good health.

The rearrangement uses TRBV5-1 and TRBJ2-2; no DNA is available, so the TRBD2 call from TCRdb remains unchecked. The CDR3 spans 16 residues. From germline, CDR1 is SGHRS and CDR2 YFSETQ. The CDR3 sequence is CASSLPSGRAVGELFF.

The chain employs TRBV24-1 and TRBJ2-5; TCRdb calls TRBD2, which cannot be checked without DNA. The CDR3 sequence is 15 residues long. Germline V gene lookup returns CDR1 KGHDR and CDR2 SFDVKD. The CDR3 loop reads CATSFSGTSTETQYF.

The chain joins TRBV5-1 to TRBJ2-5; TCRdb calls TRBD2, which cannot be checked without DNA. This CDR3 has 12 residues. The germline gives CDR1 SGHRS, CDR2 YFSETQ. The CDR3 loop is CASSPTSNTQYF.

The J gene is TRBJ2-2, the V gene TRBV12-3 or TRBV12-4; the TCRdb D gene call, TRBD2, has no DNA to confirm it. This CDR3 contains 15 residues. This chain's CDR3 is CASSLTRGSAGELFF.

The chain has TRBV12-3 or TRBV12-4 and TRBJ2-7; TCRdb's D call of TRBD1 is untestable without DNA. This CDR3 spans 15 amino acids. The CDR3 sequence is CASSFWLAPPREQYF.

The V and J genes are TRBV29-1 and TRBJ1-2; absent DNA, TCRdb's TRBD1 call cannot be checked. The CDR3 extends over 17 amino acids. Per the germline V gene, CDR1 is SQVTM and CDR2 is ANQGSEA. The CDR3 loop is CSAGRVGQGLENYGYTF.

The V call is TRBV19, the J call TRBJ2-6; checking the TCRdb D call of TRBD2 is not possible without DNA. Per germline, CDR1 LNHDA and CDR2 SQIVND (reference sequence). The CDR3 runs 16 residues. CDR3: CASSMRTATGANVLTF.

The chain couples TRBV19 to TRBJ2-2; TCRdb indicates TRBD2, and absent DNA this call remains unverified. This CDR3 is built from 14 residues. Germline V gene data show CDR1 as LNHDA and CDR2 as SQIVND (reference sequence). The CDR3 reads CATAGLAKAGELFF.

V usage is TRBV11-3 and J usage is TRBJ2-2; TCRdb designates TRBD1, a call that cannot be tested without DNA. This CDR3 spans 13 amino acids. From germline, CDR1 is SGHNT and CDR2 YENEEA. The CDR3 sequence: CASSLRDPGELFF.

The V gene is TRBV12-3 or TRBV12-4, the J gene TRBJ2-1; without DNA, the TCRdb call of TRBD1 cannot be checked. The CDR3 runs 15 residues. The CDR3 protein is CASKGTTTLQNEQFF.

The chain employs TRBV5-6 and TRBJ2-7; the D call from TCRdb, TRBD1, cannot be confirmed without DNA. CDR1 is SGHDT, CDR2 YYEEEE, per germline. CDR3 size: 14 residues. The CDR3 is CASSIPGTNNEQYF.

The genes are TRBV3-1 and TRBJ1-6; the TRBD1 assignment by TCRdb is unverifiable without DNA. The CDR3 has 16 residues. Germline V gives CDR1 LGHDT, CDR2 YNNKEL (reference sequence). CDR3 protein: CASSQGHRAGNSPLHF. Using reference TRBV3-1 and TRBJ1-6 for the parts outside the CDR3, the full variable domain is DTAVSQTPKYLVTQMGNDKSIKCEQNLGHDTMYWYKQDSKKFLKIMFSYNNKELIINETVPNRFSPKSPDKAHLNLHINSLELGDSAVYFCASSQGHRAGNSPLHFGNGTRLTVT.

The gene calls are TRBV11-2 and TRBJ1-2; without DNA, the TCRdb call of TRBD1 cannot be checked. Germline V gene data show CDR1 as SGHAT and CDR2 as FQNNGV. The CDR3 loop spans 13 amino acids. CDR3 residues: CASSLAGFDGYTF.

The chain carries TRBV4-1 and TRBJ2-3; TCRdb outputs TRBD2, but without DNA this stays unchecked. The germline V gene has CDR1 MGHRA and CDR2 YSYEKL. This CDR3 region has 17 residues. The CDR3 is CASSHQSGRAETDTQYF.

The J gene is TRBJ2-7, the V gene TRBV20-1; TCRdb's D call of TRBD2 is untestable without DNA. This CDR3 is built from 15 residues. Germline V gene lookup returns CDR1 DFQATT and CDR2 SNEGSKA (reference sequence). The CDR3 sequence: CSARVPSGRAYEQYF.

J is TRBJ2-3 and V is TRBV28; TCRdb reports TRBD1, a call that lacks DNA to check it against. Germline CDR1 and CDR2: MDHEN and SYDVKM. The CDR3 loop spans 15 amino acids. The CDR3 protein is CASSMRTGRTDTQYF.

The chain links TRBV20-1 to TRBJ1-5. The CDR3 consists of 13 residues. Germline CDR1 reads DFQATT; CDR2 reads SNEGSKA (reference sequence). CDR3 in amino acids: CSAKGARVELQHF.

The V gene is TRBV6-7, the J gene TRBJ1-2. TRBV6-7 is identified as an open reading frame with a role that is uncertain. The CDR3 totals 16 residues. The CDR3 protein is CASSYSIAIRLYGYAF.

The rearrangement links TRBV29-1 to TRBJ2-1; TCRdb's D call, TRBD2, is unchecked because there is no DNA. This CDR3 region has 14 residues. CDR1 and CDR2 from the germline V gene are SQVTM and ANQGSEA. This CDR3 reads CSVGTSGSYNEQFF.

The genes are TRBV7-9 and TRBJ2-1; without DNA, the TCRdb call of TRBD2 cannot be checked. Germline CDR1 reads SEHNR; CDR2 reads FQNEAQ (reference sequence). The CDR3 runs to 16 residues. The CDR3 protein is CASSSGGTSGSREQFF.